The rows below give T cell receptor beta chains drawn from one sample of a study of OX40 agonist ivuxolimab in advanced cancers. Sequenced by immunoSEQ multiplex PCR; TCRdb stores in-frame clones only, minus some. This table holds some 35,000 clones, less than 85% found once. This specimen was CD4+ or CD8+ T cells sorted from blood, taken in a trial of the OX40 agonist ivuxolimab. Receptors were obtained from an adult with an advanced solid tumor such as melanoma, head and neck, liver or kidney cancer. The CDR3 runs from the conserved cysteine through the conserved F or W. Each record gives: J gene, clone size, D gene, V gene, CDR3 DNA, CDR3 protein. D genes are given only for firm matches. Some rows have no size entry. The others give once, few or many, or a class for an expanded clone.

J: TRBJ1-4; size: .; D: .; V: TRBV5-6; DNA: TGTGCCAGCAGCCTCCTATCCGCGGGGCCTAATGAAAAACTGTTTTTT; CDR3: CASSLLSAGPNEKLFF
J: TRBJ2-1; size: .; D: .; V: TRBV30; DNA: TGTGCCTGGTCATTTGAGGGGGTCTCCTACAATGAGCAGTTCTTC; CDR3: CAWSFEGVSYNEQFF
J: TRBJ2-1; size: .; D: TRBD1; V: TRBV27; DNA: TGTGCCAGCAGAAAGGCGGGACAGGGCTTTTATGAGCAGTTCTTC; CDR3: CASRKAGQGFYEQFF
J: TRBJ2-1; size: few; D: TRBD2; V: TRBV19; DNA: TGTGCCAGTAGTATCATTCGGTTGAGCGGGGGCTACAATGAGCAGTTCTTC; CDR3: CASSIIRLSGGYNEQFF
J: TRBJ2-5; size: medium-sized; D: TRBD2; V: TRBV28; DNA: TGTGCCAGCAGTCCTCAACTAGCGTCCCAGTACTTC; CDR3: CASSPQLASQYF
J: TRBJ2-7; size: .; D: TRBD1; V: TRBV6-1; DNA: TGTGCCAGCAGTGAACGACAGGGCAGGTTATACGAGCAGTACTTC; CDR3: CASSERQGRLYEQYF
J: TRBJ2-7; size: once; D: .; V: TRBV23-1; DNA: TGCGCCAGCAGTCAATTCGTCCCGGCGAGTACCGGGTACGAGCAGTACTTC; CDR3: CASSQFVPASTGYEQYF
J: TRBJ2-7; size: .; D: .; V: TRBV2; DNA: TGTGCCAGCAGTGCGCTCTGGGGGACGGCCCCCTACGAGCAGTACTTC; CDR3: CASSALWGTAPYEQYF
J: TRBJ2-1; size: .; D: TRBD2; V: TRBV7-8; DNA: TGTGCCAGCAGCTTAGTTAGTCTAGCGGGCTACAATGAGCAGTTCTTC; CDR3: CASSLVSLAGYNEQFF
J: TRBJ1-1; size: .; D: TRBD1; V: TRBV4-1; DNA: TGCGCCAGCAGCCGAGGCCCGGGACAGGGGGCAATGAACACTGAAGCTTTCTTT; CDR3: CASSRGPGQGAMNTEAFF
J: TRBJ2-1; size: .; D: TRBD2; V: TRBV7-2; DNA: TGTGCCAGCAGTTCCCTCGGGGGAGGGTGGAATGAGCAGTTCTTC; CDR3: CASSSLGGGWNEQFF
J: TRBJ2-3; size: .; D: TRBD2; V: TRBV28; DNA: TGTGCCAGCAGTCCCGGGACTAGCGGGGGGGCAGGCGTGCAGTATTTT; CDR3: CASSPGTSGGAGVQYF
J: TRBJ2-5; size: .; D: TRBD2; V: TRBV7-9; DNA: TGTGCCAGCAGCACGACTAGCGGGGAGTTCGAGACCCAGTACTTC; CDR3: CASSTTSGEFETQYF
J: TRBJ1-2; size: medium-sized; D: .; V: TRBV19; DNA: TGTGCCAGTACTGGGACGGCCGCTAACTATGGCTACACCTTC; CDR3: CASTGTAANYGYTF
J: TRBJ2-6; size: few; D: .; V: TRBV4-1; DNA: TGCGCCAGCAGCCATGGGAGTGGGGCCAACGTCCTGACTTTC; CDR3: CASSHGSGANVLTF
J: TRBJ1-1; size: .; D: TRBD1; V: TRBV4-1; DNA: TGCGCCAGCAGCCAAGGACAGGGGTCCTACACTGAAGCTTTCTTT; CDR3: CASSQGQGSYTEAFF
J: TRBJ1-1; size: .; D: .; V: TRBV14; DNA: TGTGCCAGCAGCCAAGGTTGGACTGAAGCTTTCTTT; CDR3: CASSQGWTEAFF
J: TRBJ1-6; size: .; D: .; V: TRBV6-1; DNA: TGTGCCAGCAGTGATTTCGGGGGCGCGGTGGTAAATTCACCCCTCCACTTT; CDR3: CASSDFGGAVVNSPLHF
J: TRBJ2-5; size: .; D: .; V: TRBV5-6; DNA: TGTGCCAGCAGCCCCATTTATTCCCAAGAGACCCAGTACTTC; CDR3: CASSPIYSQETQYF
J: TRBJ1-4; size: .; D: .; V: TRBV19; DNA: TGTGCCAGTAGTATAGATCCCACAGGGTCGGTCGAAAAACTGTTTTTT; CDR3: CASSIDPTGSVEKLFF
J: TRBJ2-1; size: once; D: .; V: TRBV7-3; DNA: TGTGCCAGCAGCTTAATTATAGGTAATGAGCAGTTCTTC; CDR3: CASSLIIGNEQFF
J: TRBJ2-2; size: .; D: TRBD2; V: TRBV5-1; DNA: TGCGCCAGCAGCCACCCCCGGGGGGGGCCTCAGGACGGGGAGCTGTTTTTT; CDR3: CASSHPRGGPQDGELFF
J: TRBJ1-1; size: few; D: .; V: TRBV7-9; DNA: TGTGCCAGCAGCTTAGGGACACTTAACACTGAAGCTTTCTTT; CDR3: CASSLGTLNTEAFF
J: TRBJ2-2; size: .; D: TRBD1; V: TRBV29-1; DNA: TGCAGCGTAATTCAAGGGACAGCGAACACCGGGGAGCTGTTTTTT; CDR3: CSVIQGTANTGELFF
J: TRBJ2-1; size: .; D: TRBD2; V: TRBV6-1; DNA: TGTGCCAGCAGTGAGGGGGGGGTTATGAGCCATGAGCAGTTCTTC; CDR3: CASSEGGVMSHEQFF
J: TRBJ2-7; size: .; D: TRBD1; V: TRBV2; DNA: TGTGCCAGCAGTGACCCCAGGGGGACAGGGACCCACGAGCAGTACTTC; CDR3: CASSDPRGTGTHEQYF
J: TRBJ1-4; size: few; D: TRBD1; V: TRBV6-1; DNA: TGTGCCAGCAGTGAACCATCAGGCCGGCAGACAGGGGAAAATGAAAAACTGTTTTTT; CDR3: CASSEPSGRQTGENEKLFF
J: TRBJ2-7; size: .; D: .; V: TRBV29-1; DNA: TGCAGCGTGGTCACAGGGGAGGGGTCCTACGAGCAGTACTTC; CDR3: CSVVTGEGSYEQYF
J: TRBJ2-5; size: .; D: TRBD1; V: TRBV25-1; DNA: TGTGCCAGACGGACGACAGGGCCACAAGAGACCCAGTACTTC; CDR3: CARRTTGPQETQYF
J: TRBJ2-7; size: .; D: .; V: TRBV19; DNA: TGTGCCAGTAGTATTGGGGTCAGCGAGCAGTACTTC; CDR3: CASSIGVSEQYF
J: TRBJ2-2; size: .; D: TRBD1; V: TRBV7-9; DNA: TGTGCCAGCAGCTCCACGCTAGGACAGGGAAGCACCGGGGAGCTGTTTTTT; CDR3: CASSSTLGQGSTGELFF
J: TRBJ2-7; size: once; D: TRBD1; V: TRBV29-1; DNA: TGCAGCGTAGAAGGGACAGGGCTGAACTACGAGCAGTACTTC; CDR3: CSVEGTGLNYEQYF
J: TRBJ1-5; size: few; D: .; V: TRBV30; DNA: TGTGCCTGGGGGGACCGAGCCAATCAGCCCCAGCATTTT; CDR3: CAWGDRANQPQHF
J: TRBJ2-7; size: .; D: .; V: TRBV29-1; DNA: TGCAGCGTTGAAGATGGAGGGGGCGGGACATTC; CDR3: CSVEDGGGGTF
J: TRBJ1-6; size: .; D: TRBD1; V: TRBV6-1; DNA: TGTGCCAGCAGTGGGGGACAGGGCTTGAATTCACCCCTCCACTTT; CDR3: CASSGGQGLNSPLHF
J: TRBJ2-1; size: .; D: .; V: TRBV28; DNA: TGTGCCAGCAGTTTATTAGAGGGGAGCTCCTACAATGAGCAGTTCTTC; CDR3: CASSLLEGSSYNEQFF
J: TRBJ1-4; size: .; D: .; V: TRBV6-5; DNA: TGTGCCAGCAGTTACTTGGGGCTGGGGGCGGAGGAAAAACTGTTTTTT; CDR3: CASSYLGLGAEEKLFF
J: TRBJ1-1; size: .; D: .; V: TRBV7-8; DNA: TGTGCCAGCAGCTTAGGAGGTTTTGAAGCTTTCTTT; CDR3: CASSLGGFEAFF
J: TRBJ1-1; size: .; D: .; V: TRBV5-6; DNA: TGTGCCAGCAGCGCAAGCAGGGGCTTGAACACTGAAGCTTTCTTT; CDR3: CASSASRGLNTEAFF
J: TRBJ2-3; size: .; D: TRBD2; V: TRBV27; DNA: TGTGCCAGCAGTCCCTCGGGTGGGAGGACAGGAAGGCGGGGGGGCTCCGGCACAGATACGCAGTATTTT; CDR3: CASSPSGGRTGRRGGSGTDTQYF
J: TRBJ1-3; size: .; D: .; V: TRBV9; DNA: TGTGCCAGCAGCGGGGGGGGCAGATTTTTATCTGGAAACACCATATATTTT; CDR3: CASSGGGRFLSGNTIYF
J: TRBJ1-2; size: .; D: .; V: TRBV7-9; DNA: TGTGCCAGCAGCTTAGTTCTTTTATGGACGCATGGCTACACCTTC; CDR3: CASSLVLLWTHGYTF
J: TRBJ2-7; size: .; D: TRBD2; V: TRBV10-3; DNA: TGTGCCATCAGTGGACAGCGGGAGTCCTCCTACGAGCAGTACTTC; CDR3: CAISGQRESSYEQYF
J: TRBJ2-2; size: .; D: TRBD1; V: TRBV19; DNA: TGTGCCAGTAGGTGGACAGGGGACACCGGGGAGCTGTTTTTT; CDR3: CASRWTGDTGELFF
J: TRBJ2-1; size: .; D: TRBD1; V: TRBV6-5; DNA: TGTGCCAGCATTGGTCCAGGACAGGGGTATGAGCAGTTCTTC; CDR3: CASIGPGQGYEQFF
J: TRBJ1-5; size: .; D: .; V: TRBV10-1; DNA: TGCGCCAGCAGTGGTTTTACTAGCAATCAGCCCCAGCATTTT; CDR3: CASSGFTSNQPQHF
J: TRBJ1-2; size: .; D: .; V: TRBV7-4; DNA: TGTGCCAGCAGCCCATACAGGAGTTATGGCTACACCTTC; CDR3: CASSPYRSYGYTF
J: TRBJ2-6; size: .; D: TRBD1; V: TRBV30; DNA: TGTGCCTGGAGCTTCGGGGACAGACACAATTCTGGGGCCAACGTCCTGACTTTC; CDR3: CAWSFGDRHNSGANVLTF
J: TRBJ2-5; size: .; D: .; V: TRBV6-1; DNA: TGTGCCAGCAGTGCACTCTGGACGACAGGCCAAGAGACCCAGTACTTC; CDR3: CASSALWTTGQETQYF